This T cell receptor (beta chain) was recorded in a study of beta chain features in type 1 diabetes. On the study more broadly: Taken together, all samples contributed approximately 110 million examined sorted cells.

The table lists this clone with a few counts. What it binds is not known. Study-level findings and limits: Equally in patients and controls, shorter templates might have been favored by PCR. All four CD4+ subsets of Type 1 diabetes patients contained TCRB CDR3s that were moderately but significantly shorter.

This CDR3 region has 12 residues. From germline, CDR1 is SNHLY and CDR2 FYNNEI. The trim removed 6 bases at V and 6 bases at J, leaving 1 base unmatched. The whole isolated RNA underwent reverse transcription, so sequencing captured expressed TCRB transcripts. Assay: immunoSEQ multiplex PCR; the TCRdb copy retains only in-frame clones and omits some. The table has more than 250,000 clones, approximately 25% seen once; the top ten hold 0.012%. What was sequenced was naive CD4+ T cells from blood. The TCR originated in a woman in her thirties with type 1 diabetes. J is TRBJ1-2 and V is TRBV2; 10 positions agree with TRBD1. CDR3 protein: CASRGTGDGYTF. Written as DNA, the CDR3 is TGTGCCAGCAGGGGGACAGGGGATGGCTACACCTTC. Based on the CDR3 plus reference TRBV2 and TRBJ1-2, the full variable domain is EPEVTQTPSHQVTQMGQEVILRCVPISNHLYFYWYRQILGQKVEFLVSFYNNEISEKSEIFDDQFSVERPDGSNFTLKIRSTKLEDSAMYFCASRGTGDGYTFGSGTRLTVV.